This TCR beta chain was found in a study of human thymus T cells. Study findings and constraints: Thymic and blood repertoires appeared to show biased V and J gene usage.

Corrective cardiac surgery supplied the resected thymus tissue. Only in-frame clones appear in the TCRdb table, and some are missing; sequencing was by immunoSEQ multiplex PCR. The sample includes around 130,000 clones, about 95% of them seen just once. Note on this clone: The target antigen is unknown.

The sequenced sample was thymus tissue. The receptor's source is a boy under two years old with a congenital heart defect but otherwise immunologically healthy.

CDR3: CASSHDGDPGYNEQFF. The CDR3 DNA reads as TGCGCCAGCAGCCATGACGGGGACCCGGGTTACAATGAGCAGTTCTTC. J is TRBJ2-1 and V is TRBV5-1; D is tentatively TRBD1 or TRBD2 (5 bases each). The CDR3 sequence is 16 residues long. CDR1 SGHRS and CDR2 YFSETQ come from the germline V gene. V lost 4 bases and J lost 4, with 18 bases in between.